Below, 10 T cell receptor beta chains from the same sample are listed, as sequenced in a study of blood T cell dynamics during melanoma immunotherapy. The sample's time point: pre-treatment baseline. Assay used: immunoSEQ multiplex PCR; TCRdb lists only in-frame clones, some missing. The table lists 14,000 or so clones, over 75% of them singletons. The starting material was blood, obtained from a patient treated with checkpoint blockade. Receptor source: a human donor with melanoma.

The rearrangement links TRBV11-2 to TRBJ2-2, with 7 bases that match TRBD1. The germline CDR1 and CDR2 sequences are SGHAT and FQNNGV. Losses at the gene ends were 4 bases for V and 3 bases for J; bases not matched to a gene: 5. The CDR3 contains 15 residues. The CDR3 region is CASSWGQLYTGELFF. As DNA, the CDR3 is TGTGCCAGCAGCTGGGGACAGCTATACACCGGGGAGCTGTTTTTT.

This rearrangement joins TRBV2 to TRBJ1-1; the D is unclear. The CDR3 contains 13 residues. V was pared by 4 bases and J by 0 bases, with 6 bases between. Germline values: CDR1 SNHLY, CDR2 FYNNEI. The CDR3 protein is CASSVGMNTEAFF. As DNA, the CDR3 is TGTGCCAGCAGTGTGGGGATGAACACTGAAGCTTTCTTT.

The V and J genes are TRBV30 and TRBJ1-5; D is ambiguous. V was trimmed by 0 bases and J by 4 bases, leaving 7 bases between them. This CDR3 is 13 amino acids long. Germline CDR1 GTSNPN, CDR2 SVGIG (reference sequence). CDR3 sequence reads: CAWSVLGNQPQHF. The CDR3 DNA follows: TGTGCCTGGAGTGTACTGGGTAATCAGCCCCAGCATTTT.

This chain links TRBV9 with TRBJ1-1; TRBD1 is a possible D gene (5 bases). The germline CDR1 and CDR2 sequences are SGDLS and YYNGEE. The V end was cut by 7 bases, the J end by 0 bases, with 13 bases between. The CDR3 spans 14 residues. The CDR3: CASSNGAMNTEAFF. Written as DNA, the CDR3 is TGTGCCAGCTCGAACGGGGCCATGAACACTGAAGCTTTCTTT.

The chain links TRBV5-5 to TRBJ2-5; 9 bases map to TRBD1. With 0 bases clipped from V and 5 bases from J, the junction kept 2 bases outside the gene matches. Germline CDR1 is SGHKS and CDR2 is YYEKEE (reference sequence). The CDR3 has 14 residues. The CDR3 bases are TGTGCCAGCAGCTTGGACAGGGGGCGGGAGACCCAGTACTTC. Protein sequence: CASSLDRGRETQYF.

The V and J genes are TRBV9 and TRBJ1-5; 7 bases are a match to TRBD1. The trim removed 5 bases at V and 5 bases at J, leaving 7 bases unmatched. Germline V CDR1 and CDR2: SGDLS, YYNGEE. The CDR3 runs 14 residues. The chain's CDR3 is CASSTGDGYQPQHF. DNA of the CDR3: TGTGCCAGCAGTACAGGGGATGGGTATCAGCCCCAGCATTTT.

The CDR3 is CASSLGRGGSTDTQYF. CDR3 sequence (DNA): TGTGCCAGCAGCTTAGGGCGGGGGGGCTCGACAGATACGCAGTATTTT. The V gene is TRBV7-7, the J gene TRBJ2-3, with 9 bases aligning to TRBD2. This CDR3 contains 16 residues. Trimming at V came to 1 base and at J to 3 bases, leaving 5 bases not matched to a gene. The germline CDR1 and CDR2 sequences are SSHAT and FNYEAQ (reference sequence).

This chain joins TRBV10-2 and TRBJ2-7, with D possibly matching TRBD1 (5 bases). CDR1 and CDR2 from the germline V gene are WSHSY and SAAADI. The V end lost 8 bases, the J end lost 5 bases, and 13 bases lay between the germline ends. The CDR3 spans 12 residues. The CDR3 sequence: CASQGRKNEQYF. The DNA for the CDR3 is TGCGCCAGCCAGGGCAGGAAAAACGAGCAGTACTTC.

The chain joins TRBV6-1 to TRBJ1-6, with D maybe TRBD1 (5 bases). V gave up 2 bases and J gave up 10 bases, with 12 bases separating them. The germline V gene has CDR1 MNHNS and CDR2 SASEGT. The CDR3 length is 14 residues. The CDR3 sequence: CASSELSGPSPLHF. DNA for the CDR3: TGTGCCAGCAGTGAACTCTCAGGGCCATCACCCCTCCACTTT.

The chain employs TRBV7-2 and TRBJ1-2, with TRBD1 matching 7 bases. There are 14 residues in the CDR3. J was trimmed by 0 bases and V by 5 bases; bases with no gene match: 3. Germline V gives CDR1 SGHTA, CDR2 FQGNSA. CDR3 sequence (DNA): TGTGCCAGCAGCCCGACAGGGACTAACTATGGCTACACCTTC. Translation gives CASSPTGTNYGYTF.